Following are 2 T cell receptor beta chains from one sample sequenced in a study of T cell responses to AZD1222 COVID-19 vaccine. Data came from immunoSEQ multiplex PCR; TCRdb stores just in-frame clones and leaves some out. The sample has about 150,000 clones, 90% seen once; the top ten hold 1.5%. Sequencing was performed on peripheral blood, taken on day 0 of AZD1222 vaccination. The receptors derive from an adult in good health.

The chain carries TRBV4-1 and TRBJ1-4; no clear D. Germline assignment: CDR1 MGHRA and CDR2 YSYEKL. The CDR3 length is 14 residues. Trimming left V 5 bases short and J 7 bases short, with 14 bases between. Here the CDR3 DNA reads TGCGCCAGCAGCTTCGGGGTATTCCGTGAAAAACTGTTTTTT. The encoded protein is CASSFGVFREKLFF.

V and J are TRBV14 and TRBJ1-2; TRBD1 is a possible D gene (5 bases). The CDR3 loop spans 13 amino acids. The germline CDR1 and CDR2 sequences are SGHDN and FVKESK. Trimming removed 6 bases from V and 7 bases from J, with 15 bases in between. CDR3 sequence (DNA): TGTGCCAGCAGACCCGCCGTGGGGGGTGGCTACACCTTC. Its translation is CASRPAVGGGYTF.